This TCR beta chain was captured by sequencing in a study of T-cell reconstitution after alpha-beta-depleted transplantation in children. Study results and limitations: In patients about two months after transplant, alpha-beta T cells reportedly arose from several hundred expanded graft clones. For some patients, TCRbeta diversity was high at day 60 because of recipient T cells and thymic progenitors that survived.

There are many counts of this clonotype. The antigen is not known. This CDR3 is built from 14 residues. Deletions cut 3 bases from V and 3 bases from J, with 12 bases between. As it was prepared, the TCRbeta library received unique molecular identifiers. One entry per CDR3 protein, called by TCRdb with MiXCR from the PCR reads. The sample includes around 270,000 distinct CDR3 sequences, about a tenth seen only once; the top ten take over 6%. The sample was PBMCs, taken before TCRalphabeta/CD19-depleted stem cell transplant. The V and J genes are TRBV12-3 or TRBV12-4 and TRBJ2-7, with a tentative D call TRBD1 (6 bases). The receptor's source is a boy under two years old with acute myeloid leukemia, due to receive a stem cell transplant. The CDR3 loop is CASSFPQGRYEQYF. The CDR3 DNA is TGTGCCAGCAGTTTCCCCCAGGGGCGCTACGAGCAGTACTTC.